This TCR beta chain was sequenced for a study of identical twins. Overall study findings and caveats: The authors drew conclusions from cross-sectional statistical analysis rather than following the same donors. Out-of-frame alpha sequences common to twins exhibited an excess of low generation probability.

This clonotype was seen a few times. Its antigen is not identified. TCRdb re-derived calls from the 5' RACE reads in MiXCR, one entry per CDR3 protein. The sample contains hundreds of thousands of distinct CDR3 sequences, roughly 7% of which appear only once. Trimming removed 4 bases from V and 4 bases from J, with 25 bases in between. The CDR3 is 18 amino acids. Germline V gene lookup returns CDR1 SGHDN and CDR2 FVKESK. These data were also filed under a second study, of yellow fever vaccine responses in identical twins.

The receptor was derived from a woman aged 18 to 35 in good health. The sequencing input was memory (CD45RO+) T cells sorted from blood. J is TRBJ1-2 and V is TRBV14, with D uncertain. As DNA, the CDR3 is TGTGCCAGCAGCCCCCCTGGAGGGTCGTTGAGGACCAGCTATGGCTACACCTTC. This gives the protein CASSPPGGSLRTSYGYTF.